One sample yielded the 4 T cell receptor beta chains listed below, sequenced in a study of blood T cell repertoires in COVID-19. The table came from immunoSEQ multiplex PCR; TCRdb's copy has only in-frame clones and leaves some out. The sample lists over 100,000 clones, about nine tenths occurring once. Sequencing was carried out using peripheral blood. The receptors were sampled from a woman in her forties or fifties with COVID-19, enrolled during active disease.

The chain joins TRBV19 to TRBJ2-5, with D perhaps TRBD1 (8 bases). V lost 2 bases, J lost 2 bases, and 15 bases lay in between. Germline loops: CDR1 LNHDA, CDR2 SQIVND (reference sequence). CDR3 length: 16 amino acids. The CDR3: CASSIFHRGGQETQYF. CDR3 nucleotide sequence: TGTGCCAGTAGTATATTTCACAGGGGGGGTCAAGAGACCCAGTACTTC.

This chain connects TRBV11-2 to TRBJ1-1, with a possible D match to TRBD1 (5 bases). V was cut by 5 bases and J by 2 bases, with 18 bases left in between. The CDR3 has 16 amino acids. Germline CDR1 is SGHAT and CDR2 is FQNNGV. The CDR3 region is CASSLSRDFYNTEAFF. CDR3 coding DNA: TGTGCCAGCAGCCTGTCCCGGGACTTTTACAACACTGAAGCTTTCTTT.

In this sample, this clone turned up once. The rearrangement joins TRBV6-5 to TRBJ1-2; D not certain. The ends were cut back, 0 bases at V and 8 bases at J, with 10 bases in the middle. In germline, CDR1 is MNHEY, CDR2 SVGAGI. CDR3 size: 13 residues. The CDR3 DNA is TGTGCCAGCAGTTACTCGGGCAGTGCAGGCTACACCTTC. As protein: CASSYSGSAGYTF.

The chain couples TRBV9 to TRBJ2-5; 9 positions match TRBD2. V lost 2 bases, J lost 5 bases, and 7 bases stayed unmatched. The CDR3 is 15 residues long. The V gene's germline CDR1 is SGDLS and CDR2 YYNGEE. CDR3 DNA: TGTGCCAGCAGCGTGGTGGCGGGGGGGCTCGAGACCCAGTACTTC. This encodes CASSVVAGGLETQYF.